This is a list of T cell receptor beta chains from one sample in a study of blood T cell repertoires in COVID-19. Using immunoSEQ multiplex PCR, the repertoire was profiled, and TCRdb retains in-frame clones only, with some absent. This sample has under 200,000 clones, with roughly 82% found just once. The specimen sequenced was peripheral blood. These receptors came from a woman aged 60-70 years with COVID-19, enrolled during active disease. CDR3s include the opening cysteine and the closing phenylalanine or tryptophan. Fields, in order: V gene, clone size, CDR3 length, D gene, J gene, CDR3 DNA, CDR3 protein. A D gene is named only where the DNA matches it firmly. Expanded clones get a size class; other rows say once, few or many, or leave the size out.

v_call: TRBV3-1/TRBV3-2
clone_size: once
cdr3_length: 14
d_call: -
j_call: TRBJ1-3
cdr3_nt: TGTGCCAGCAGCCAAGGTCCCGCTGGAAACACCATATATTTT
cdr3_aa: CASSQGPAGNTIYF

v_call: TRBV6-4
clone_size: -
cdr3_length: 15
d_call: -
j_call: TRBJ1-1
cdr3_nt: TGTGCCAGCAGTGCGTCCCCAGTTGGGAACACTGAAGCTTTCTTT
cdr3_aa: CASSASPVGNTEAFF

v_call: TRBV19
clone_size: once
cdr3_length: 13
d_call: -
j_call: TRBJ1-2
cdr3_nt: TGTGCCAGTAGTATGAGGGAGGGCTATGGCTACACCTTC
cdr3_aa: CASSMREGYGYTF

v_call: TRBV20-1
clone_size: -
cdr3_length: 13
d_call: -
j_call: TRBJ1-6
cdr3_nt: TGCAGTGCTAGTGACAGGCACAATTCACCCCTCCACTTT
cdr3_aa: CSASDRHNSPLHF

v_call: TRBV19
clone_size: -
cdr3_length: 15
d_call: TRBD1
j_call: TRBJ1-5
cdr3_nt: TGTGCCAGTAGTACTCACAGGGGAAGCAATCAGCCCCAGCATTTT
cdr3_aa: CASSTHRGSNQPQHF

v_call: TRBV9
clone_size: once
cdr3_length: 14
d_call: -
j_call: TRBJ1-1
cdr3_nt: TGTGCCAGCAACCCGACTCACATGAACACTGAAGCTTTCTTT
cdr3_aa: CASNPTHMNTEAFF

v_call: TRBV19
clone_size: -
cdr3_length: 16
d_call: -
j_call: TRBJ1-2
cdr3_nt: TGTGCCAGTAGTATACAGGCACAGCCAAATACCCGGGGCTACACCTTC
cdr3_aa: CASSIQAQPNTRGYTF

v_call: TRBV19
clone_size: few
cdr3_length: 14
d_call: -
j_call: TRBJ1-5
cdr3_nt: TGTGCCAGTAGCGTTACAGGGAGAGGTCAGCCCCAGCATTTT
cdr3_aa: CASSVTGRGQPQHF

v_call: TRBV28
clone_size: -
cdr3_length: 12
d_call: -
j_call: TRBJ1-6
cdr3_nt: TGTGCCAGCAGTTTAATTCAGGGGTCCCTCCACTTT
cdr3_aa: CASSLIQGSLHF

v_call: TRBV21-1
clone_size: -
cdr3_length: 16
d_call: -
j_call: TRBJ1-2
cdr3_nt: TGTGCCAGCAGCCCCACCGGGGGGAGGGTAATCTATGGCTACACCTTC
cdr3_aa: CASSPTGGRVIYGYTF

v_call: TRBV7-6
clone_size: -
cdr3_length: 17
d_call: -
j_call: TRBJ2-4
cdr3_nt: TGTGCCAGCAGCCCTCCCGTGTCGGCGGGAGCCAAAAACATTCAGTACTTC
cdr3_aa: CASSPPVSAGAKNIQYF

v_call: TRBV15
clone_size: -
cdr3_length: 15
d_call: -
j_call: TRBJ2-1
cdr3_nt: TGTGCCACCAGCATTGACTCCGGCCACTACAATGAGCAGTTCTTC
cdr3_aa: CATSIDSGHYNEQFF

v_call: TRBV27
clone_size: -
cdr3_length: 14
d_call: -
j_call: TRBJ1-5
cdr3_nt: TGTGCCAGCGGACGGGCAGGGTTTAATCAGCCCCAGCATTTT
cdr3_aa: CASGRAGFNQPQHF

v_call: TRBV28
clone_size: once
cdr3_length: 15
d_call: TRBD2
j_call: TRBJ2-1
cdr3_nt: TGTGCCAGCAGTTTCAGACTAGCGGGTTACAATGAGCAGTTCTTC
cdr3_aa: CASSFRLAGYNEQFF

v_call: TRBV7-7
clone_size: -
cdr3_length: 15
d_call: TRBD2
j_call: TRBJ2-1
cdr3_nt: TGTGCTAGCAGCGCCACTAGCGGGTCCTACAATGAGCAGTTCTTC
cdr3_aa: CASSATSGSYNEQFF

v_call: TRBV6-5
clone_size: -
cdr3_length: 14
d_call: -
j_call: TRBJ1-4
cdr3_nt: TGTGCCAGCAGTTGGCAAGCAGGATATGAAAAACTGTTTTTT
cdr3_aa: CASSWQAGYEKLFF

v_call: TRBV6-6
clone_size: few
cdr3_length: 13
d_call: -
j_call: TRBJ1-5
cdr3_nt: TGTGCCAGCAGTTATACGGGTAATCAGCCCCAGCATTTT
cdr3_aa: CASSYTGNQPQHF

v_call: TRBV10-3
clone_size: -
cdr3_length: 14
d_call: TRBD1
j_call: TRBJ1-2
cdr3_nt: TGTGCCATCAGCTCAGGGACAGGTAGTTATGGCTACACCTTC
cdr3_aa: CAISSGTGSYGYTF

v_call: TRBV7-8
clone_size: -
cdr3_length: 16
d_call: TRBD1
j_call: TRBJ2-1
cdr3_nt: TGTGCCAGCAGCCGGACAGGGGGCGGGTCCTACAATGAGCAGTTCTTC
cdr3_aa: CASSRTGGGSYNEQFF

v_call: TRBV5-4
clone_size: -
cdr3_length: 16
d_call: TRBD1
j_call: TRBJ2-1
cdr3_nt: TGTGCCAGCAGCTACATGGACAGGGTAAACTACAATGAGCAGTTCTTC
cdr3_aa: CASSYMDRVNYNEQFF

v_call: TRBV5-4
clone_size: -
cdr3_length: 15
d_call: -
j_call: TRBJ1-2
cdr3_nt: TGTGCCAGCAGCTTGGCCGGGACATTTAACTATGGCTACACCTTC
cdr3_aa: CASSLAGTFNYGYTF

v_call: TRBV7-9
clone_size: -
cdr3_length: 13
d_call: TRBD1
j_call: TRBJ1-6
cdr3_nt: TGTGCCAGCAGCCCAGGGACAGGGAAACCCCTCCACTTT
cdr3_aa: CASSPGTGKPLHF

v_call: TRBV28
clone_size: -
cdr3_length: 12
d_call: -
j_call: TRBJ2-3
cdr3_nt: TGTGCCAGCACTCAGAGCACAGATACGCAGTATTTT
cdr3_aa: CASTQSTDTQYF

v_call: TRBV7-2
clone_size: -
cdr3_length: 17
d_call: TRBD2
j_call: TRBJ2-7
cdr3_nt: TGTGCCAGCAGCTCGTTGGGGCCCTCTAGCGGGAGGAACGAGCAGTACTTC
cdr3_aa: CASSSLGPSSGRNEQYF

v_call: TRBV28
clone_size: once
cdr3_length: 14
d_call: -
j_call: TRBJ2-2
cdr3_nt: TGTGCCACCCAAAGCGGTCAGAACACCGGGGAGCTGTTTTTT
cdr3_aa: CATQSGQNTGELFF

v_call: TRBV9
clone_size: -
cdr3_length: 14
d_call: -
j_call: TRBJ1-1
cdr3_nt: TGTGCCAGCAGCGTAGACATATCCACCGATGAAGCTTTCTTT
cdr3_aa: CASSVDISTDEAFF

v_call: TRBV6-5
clone_size: -
cdr3_length: 16
d_call: TRBD1
j_call: TRBJ1-2
cdr3_nt: TGTGCCAGCAGTTACTCGCAGGGGGCGGCTGCCTATGGCTACACCTTC
cdr3_aa: CASSYSQGAAAYGYTF

v_call: TRBV5-1
clone_size: few
cdr3_length: 15
d_call: TRBD1
j_call: TRBJ2-1
cdr3_nt: TGCGCCAGCAGCCTCTGGGGACAGGGGGATAATGAGCAGTTCTTC
cdr3_aa: CASSLWGQGDNEQFF

v_call: TRBV18
clone_size: -
cdr3_length: 16
d_call: -
j_call: TRBJ1-3
cdr3_nt: TGTGCCAGCTCACCACTGGCCACAAGCTCTGGAAACACCATATATTTT
cdr3_aa: CASSPLATSSGNTIYF

v_call: TRBV11-2
clone_size: -
cdr3_length: 17
d_call: -
j_call: TRBJ1-3
cdr3_nt: TGTGCCAGCAGCTTAGGCACAGGCCCCCTGTCTGGAAACACCATATATTTT
cdr3_aa: CASSLGTGPLSGNTIYF

v_call: TRBV18
clone_size: -
cdr3_length: 16
d_call: -
j_call: TRBJ1-2
cdr3_nt: TGTGCCAGCTCACCGGCGGCAGCCGAAGCTAACTATGGCTACACCTTC
cdr3_aa: CASSPAAAEANYGYTF

v_call: TRBV4-1
clone_size: -
cdr3_length: 16
d_call: TRBD1
j_call: TRBJ1-6
cdr3_nt: TGCGCCAGCAGCCACTTGACAGGGGGCGTTAATTCACCCCTCCACTTT
cdr3_aa: CASSHLTGGVNSPLHF

v_call: TRBV19
clone_size: -
cdr3_length: 14
d_call: TRBD1
j_call: TRBJ1-4
cdr3_nt: TGTGCCAGTAGCCCCGGGACAGCTAATGAAAAACTGTTTTTT
cdr3_aa: CASSPGTANEKLFF

v_call: TRBV18
clone_size: -
cdr3_length: 14
d_call: TRBD2
j_call: TRBJ2-3
cdr3_nt: TGTGCCAGCTCACCGGGAGGGGTGACAGATACGCAGTATTTT
cdr3_aa: CASSPGGVTDTQYF

v_call: TRBV7-6
clone_size: -
cdr3_length: 16
d_call: -
j_call: TRBJ2-3
cdr3_nt: TGTGCCAGCAGCGCCCACAGCCTTACTAGCACAGATACGCAGTATTTT
cdr3_aa: CASSAHSLTSTDTQYF

v_call: TRBV11-2
clone_size: -
cdr3_length: 15
d_call: -
j_call: TRBJ2-7
cdr3_nt: TGTGCCAGCAGCTTAGTTCCTAGCGCCTCCTACGAGCAGTACTTC
cdr3_aa: CASSLVPSASYEQYF

v_call: TRBV19
clone_size: -
cdr3_length: 13
d_call: TRBD1
j_call: TRBJ2-2
cdr3_nt: TGTGCCAGTAGCTACAGGGGGGCCGGGGAGCTGTTTTTT
cdr3_aa: CASSYRGAGELFF

v_call: TRBV6-4
clone_size: once
cdr3_length: 15
d_call: -
j_call: TRBJ1-4
cdr3_nt: TGTGCCAGCAGGGAGACAGCTGCAACTAATGAAAAACTGTTTTTT
cdr3_aa: CASRETAATNEKLFF

v_call: TRBV28
clone_size: once
cdr3_length: 15
d_call: -
j_call: TRBJ2-7
cdr3_nt: TGTGCCAGCAGTTTCGAATTAACGCGGTTCCACGAGCAGTACTTC
cdr3_aa: CASSFELTRFHEQYF

v_call: TRBV18
clone_size: -
cdr3_length: 16
d_call: TRBD1
j_call: TRBJ2-2
cdr3_nt: TGTGCCAGCTCGGTCGGGACAGCCTCGAACACCGGGGAGCTGTTTTTT
cdr3_aa: CASSVGTASNTGELFF

v_call: TRBV11-2
clone_size: -
cdr3_length: 15
d_call: TRBD2
j_call: TRBJ2-2
cdr3_nt: TGTGCCAGCAGCATTAGCGGGGGAGCTACCGGGGAGCTGTTTTTT
cdr3_aa: CASSISGGATGELFF

v_call: TRBV4-1
clone_size: many
cdr3_length: 17
d_call: TRBD2
j_call: TRBJ2-2
cdr3_nt: TGCGCCAGCAGCCAAGTCTTATCACTAGCGGGAACCGGGGAGCTGTTTTTT
cdr3_aa: CASSQVLSLAGTGELFF

v_call: TRBV28
clone_size: -
cdr3_length: 17
d_call: TRBD1
j_call: TRBJ2-1
cdr3_nt: TGTGCCAGCAGTTTATGGCAGGGGGCTGGGTCCTACAATGAGCAGTTCTTC
cdr3_aa: CASSLWQGAGSYNEQFF

v_call: TRBV10-1
clone_size: -
cdr3_length: 13
d_call: TRBD2
j_call: TRBJ2-3
cdr3_nt: TGCGCCAGCAGTCGGACTAGGACCGATACGCAGTATTTT
cdr3_aa: CASSRTRTDTQYF

v_call: TRBV28
clone_size: -
cdr3_length: 13
d_call: TRBD2
j_call: TRBJ2-1
cdr3_nt: TGTGCCAGCAGTTTATGGGTAGCGGGAGAGCAGTTCTTC
cdr3_aa: CASSLWVAGEQFF

v_call: TRBV5-5
clone_size: -
cdr3_length: 12
d_call: -
j_call: TRBJ2-1
cdr3_nt: TGTGCCAGCAGCCTCAGGGCCGGTGAGCAGTTCTTC
cdr3_aa: CASSLRAGEQFF

v_call: TRBV5-1
clone_size: -
cdr3_length: 14
d_call: -
j_call: TRBJ2-1
cdr3_nt: TGCGCCAGCAGCTTGCTGGGGGGAATCAATGAGCAGTTCTTC
cdr3_aa: CASSLLGGINEQFF

v_call: TRBV4-1
clone_size: -
cdr3_length: 18
d_call: -
j_call: TRBJ2-5
cdr3_nt: TGCGCCAGCAGCCAAGTCCTTACTGGACTACCTCTACAAGAGACCCAGTACTTC
cdr3_aa: CASSQVLTGLPLQETQYF

v_call: TRBV18
clone_size: -
cdr3_length: 14
d_call: TRBD1
j_call: TRBJ1-5
cdr3_nt: TGTGCCAGCTCAACAGGGGCCCGTAATCAGCCCCAGCATTTT
cdr3_aa: CASSTGARNQPQHF

v_call: TRBV2
clone_size: -
cdr3_length: 15
d_call: TRBD1
j_call: TRBJ1-5
cdr3_nt: TGTGCCAGCAGCCCTGGACAGGGAAAAGATCAGCCCCAGCATTTT
cdr3_aa: CASSPGQGKDQPQHF

v_call: TRBV18
clone_size: -
cdr3_length: 14
d_call: -
j_call: TRBJ1-1
cdr3_nt: TGTGCCAGCTCACCGGGGGCCCGGCGGACTGAAGCTTTCTTT
cdr3_aa: CASSPGARRTEAFF

v_call: TRBV6-1
clone_size: -
cdr3_length: 17
d_call: -
j_call: TRBJ1-5
cdr3_nt: TGTGCCAGCAGTGGGAAGCAGGGTAGAATTAGCAATCAGCCCCAGCATTTT
cdr3_aa: CASSGKQGRISNQPQHF